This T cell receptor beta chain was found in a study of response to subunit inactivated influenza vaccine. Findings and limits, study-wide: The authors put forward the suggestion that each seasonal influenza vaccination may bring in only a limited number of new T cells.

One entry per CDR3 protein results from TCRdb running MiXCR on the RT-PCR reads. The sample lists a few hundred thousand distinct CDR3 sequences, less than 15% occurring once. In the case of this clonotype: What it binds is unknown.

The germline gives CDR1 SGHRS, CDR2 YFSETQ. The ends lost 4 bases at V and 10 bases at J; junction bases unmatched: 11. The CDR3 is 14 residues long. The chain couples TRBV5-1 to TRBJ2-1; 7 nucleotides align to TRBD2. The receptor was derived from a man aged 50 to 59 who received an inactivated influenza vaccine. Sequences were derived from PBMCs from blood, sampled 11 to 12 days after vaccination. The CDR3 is CASSEGSTSIEQFF. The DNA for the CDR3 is TGCGCCAGCAGCGAGGGATCGACTAGCATCGAGCAGTTCTTC.